The entry below describes one T cell receptor (beta chain). The antigen remains unidentified. The CDR3 has 14 amino acids. Germline V gene data show CDR1 as DFQATT and CDR2 as SNEGSKA (reference sequence). The sample comes from a study of T cells expressing NK-cell markers. TCR beta libraries carry UMIs added by 5'RACE template switching. Reprocessing the 5' RACE reads, TCRdb reports a single entry for every CDR3 protein and omits DNA. Seen in this sample are 200,000 to 300,000 distinct CDR3 sequences; the ten most common clones hold roughly 4.2%. Overall study results and limits: The same clonotypes also predominated in the CD3+CD56-NKG2C+ fraction of a handful of donors. Six of the donors carried dominant NKG2C+ clonotypes that took up 1.0-7.0% of their CD8+ T cells.

The sequencing sample was made of blood T cells: a sorted CD56 or NKG2C T cell subset, CD4+ or CD8+ T cells, or bulk PBMC T cells (not recorded which). This chain joins TRBV20-1 and TRBJ2-1; TCRdb outputs TRBD2, but without DNA this stays unchecked. The sequence derives from a woman aged 18 to 75 in good health. CDR3 sequence reads: CSAPGASGYNEQFF.